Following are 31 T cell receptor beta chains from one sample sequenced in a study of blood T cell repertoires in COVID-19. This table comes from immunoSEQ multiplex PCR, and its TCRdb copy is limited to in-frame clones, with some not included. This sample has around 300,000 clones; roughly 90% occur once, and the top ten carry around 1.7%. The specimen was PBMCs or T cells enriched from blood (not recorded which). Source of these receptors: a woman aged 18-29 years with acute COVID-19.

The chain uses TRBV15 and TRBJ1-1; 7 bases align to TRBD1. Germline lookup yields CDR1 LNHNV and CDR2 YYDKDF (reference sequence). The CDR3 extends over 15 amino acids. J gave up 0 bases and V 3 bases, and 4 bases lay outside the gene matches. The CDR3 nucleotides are TGTGCCACCAGCAGCCGACAGGGCATGAACACTGAAGCTTTCTTT. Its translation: CATSSRQGMNTEAFF. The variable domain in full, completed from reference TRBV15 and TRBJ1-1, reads DAMVIQNPRYQVTQFGKPVTLSCSQTLNHNVMYWYQQKSSQAPKLLFHYYDKDFNNEADTPDNFQSRRPNTSFCFLDIRSPGLGDTAMYLCATSSRQGMNTEAFFGQGTRLTVV.

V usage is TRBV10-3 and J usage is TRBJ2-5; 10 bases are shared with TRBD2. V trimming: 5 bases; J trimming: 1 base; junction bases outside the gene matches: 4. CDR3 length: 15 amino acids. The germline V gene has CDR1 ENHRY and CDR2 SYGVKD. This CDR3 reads CAISPSGSLQETQYF. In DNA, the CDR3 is TGTGCCATCAGTCCTAGCGGGAGCCTCCAAGAGACCCAGTACTTC.

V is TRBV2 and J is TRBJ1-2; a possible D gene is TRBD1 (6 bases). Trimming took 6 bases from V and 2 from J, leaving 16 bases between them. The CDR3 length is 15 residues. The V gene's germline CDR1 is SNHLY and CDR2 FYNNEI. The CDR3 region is CASRNQGRGNYGYTF. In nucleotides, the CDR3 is TGTGCCAGCAGGAATCAAGGCAGGGGAAACTATGGCTACACCTTC.

The CDR3 protein is CASSIAAGEQFF. CDR3 DNA sequence: TGTGCCAGTAGTATAGCAGCAGGCGAGCAGTTCTTC. The V call is TRBV19, the J call TRBJ2-1; the D is unclear. The germline V and J ends were trimmed by 1 base and 10 bases, with 8 bases remaining between them. The CDR3 sequence is 12 residues long. CDR1 and CDR2 (germline): LNHDA, SQIVND (reference sequence).

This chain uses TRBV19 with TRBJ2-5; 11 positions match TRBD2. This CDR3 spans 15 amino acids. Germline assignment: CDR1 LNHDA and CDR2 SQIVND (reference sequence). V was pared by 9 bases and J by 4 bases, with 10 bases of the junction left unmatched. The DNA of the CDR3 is TGTGCCAGCCAGCCCTTAGCGGGAGGGGGAGAGACCCAGTACTTC. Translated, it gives CASQPLAGGGETQYF.

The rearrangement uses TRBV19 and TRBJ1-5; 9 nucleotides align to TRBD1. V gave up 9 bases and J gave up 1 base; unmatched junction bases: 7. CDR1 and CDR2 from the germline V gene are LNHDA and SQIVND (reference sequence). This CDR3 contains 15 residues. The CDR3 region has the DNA TGTGCCAGCAGTTGGACAGGGGAAAGCAATCAGCCCCAGCATTTT. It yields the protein CASSWTGESNQPQHF.

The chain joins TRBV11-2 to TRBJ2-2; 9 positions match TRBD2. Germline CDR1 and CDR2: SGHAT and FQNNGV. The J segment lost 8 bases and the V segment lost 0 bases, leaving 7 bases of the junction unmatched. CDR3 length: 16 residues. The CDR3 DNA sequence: TGTGCCAGCAGCTTAGATCGGTTAGCGGGAGTAGGGGAGCTGTTTTTT. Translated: CASSLDRLAGVGELFF.

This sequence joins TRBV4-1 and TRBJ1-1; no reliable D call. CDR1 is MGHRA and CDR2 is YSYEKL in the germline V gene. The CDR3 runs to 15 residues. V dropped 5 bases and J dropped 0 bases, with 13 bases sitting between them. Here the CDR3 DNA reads TGCGCCAGCAGCATCTACACGGGAATGAACACTGAAGCTTTCTTT. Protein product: CASSIYTGMNTEAFF.

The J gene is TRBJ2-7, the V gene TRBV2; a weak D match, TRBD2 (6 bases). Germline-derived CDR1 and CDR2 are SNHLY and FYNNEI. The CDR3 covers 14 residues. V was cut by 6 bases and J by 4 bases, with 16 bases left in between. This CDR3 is CASRRDSGSYEQYF. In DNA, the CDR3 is TGTGCCAGCAGGAGGGACTCCGGTTCGTACGAGCAGTACTTC.

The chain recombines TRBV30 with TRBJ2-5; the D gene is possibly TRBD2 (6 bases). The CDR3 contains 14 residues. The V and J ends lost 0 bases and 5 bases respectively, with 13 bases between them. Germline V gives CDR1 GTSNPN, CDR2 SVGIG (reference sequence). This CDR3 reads CAWSVLSGRETQYF. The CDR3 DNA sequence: TGTGCCTGGAGTGTATTGTCAGGGAGGGAGACCCAGTACTTC.

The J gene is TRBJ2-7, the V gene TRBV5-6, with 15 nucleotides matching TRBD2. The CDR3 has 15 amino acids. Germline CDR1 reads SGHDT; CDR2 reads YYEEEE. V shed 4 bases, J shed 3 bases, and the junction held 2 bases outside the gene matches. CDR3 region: CASSPGLAGGYEQYF. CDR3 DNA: TGTGCCAGCAGCCCGGGACTAGCGGGAGGCTACGAGCAGTACTTC. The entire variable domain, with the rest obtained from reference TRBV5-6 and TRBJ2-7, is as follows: DAGVTQSPTHLIKTRGQQVTLRCSPKSGHDTVSWYQQALGQGPQFIFQYYEEEERQRGNFPDRFSGHQFPNYSSELNVNALLLGDSALYLCASSPGLAGGYEQYFGPGTRLTVT.

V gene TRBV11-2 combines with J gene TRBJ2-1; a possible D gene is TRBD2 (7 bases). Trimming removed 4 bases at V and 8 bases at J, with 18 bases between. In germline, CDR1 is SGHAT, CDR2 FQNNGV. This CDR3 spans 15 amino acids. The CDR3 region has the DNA TGTGCCAGCAGCTACGGCGGACTAGGGGGGCATGAGCAGTTCTTC. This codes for CASSYGGLGGHEQFF.

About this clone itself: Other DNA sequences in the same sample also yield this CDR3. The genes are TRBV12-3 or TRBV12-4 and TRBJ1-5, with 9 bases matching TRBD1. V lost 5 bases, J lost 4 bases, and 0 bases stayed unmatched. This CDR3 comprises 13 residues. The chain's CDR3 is CASSDRGNQPQHF. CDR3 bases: TGTGCCAGCAGTGACAGGGGGAATCAGCCCCAGCATTTT.

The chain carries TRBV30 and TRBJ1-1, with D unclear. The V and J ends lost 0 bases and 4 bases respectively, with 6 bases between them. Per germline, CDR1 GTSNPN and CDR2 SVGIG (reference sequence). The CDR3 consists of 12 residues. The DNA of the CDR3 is TGTGCCTGGAGTGTGAGGGTCACTGAAGCTTTCTTT. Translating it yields CAWSVRVTEAFF.

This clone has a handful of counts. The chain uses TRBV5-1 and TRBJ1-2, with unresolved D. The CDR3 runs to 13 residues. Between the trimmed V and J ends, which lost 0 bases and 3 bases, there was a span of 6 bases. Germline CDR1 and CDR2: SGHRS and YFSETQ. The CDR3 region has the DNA TGCGCCAGCAGCTTGGTGGCAGACTATGGCTACACCTTC. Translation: CASSLVADYGYTF. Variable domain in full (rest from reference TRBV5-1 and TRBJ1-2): KAGVTQTPRYLIKTRGQQVTLSCSPISGHRSVSWYQQTPGQGLQFLFEYFSETQRNKGNFPGRFSGRQFSNSRSEMNVSTLELGDSALYLCASSLVADYGYTFGSGTRLTVV.

The CDR3 protein is CASSGPRSMNTEAFF. Here the CDR3 DNA reads TGTGCCAGCAGTGGCCCCAGGTCGATGAACACTGAAGCTTTCTTT. The chain couples TRBV2 to TRBJ1-1; D is undetermined. V was cut by 4 bases and J by 0 bases, with 12 bases left in between. The CDR3 loop spans 15 amino acids. The germline CDR1 and CDR2 sequences are SNHLY and FYNNEI.

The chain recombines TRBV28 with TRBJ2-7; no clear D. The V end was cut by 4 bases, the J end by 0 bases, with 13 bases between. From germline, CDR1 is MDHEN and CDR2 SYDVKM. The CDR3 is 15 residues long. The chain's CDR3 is CASSSEALPSYEQYF. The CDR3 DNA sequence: TGTGCCAGCAGTTCTGAGGCCCTCCCCTCCTACGAGCAGTACTTC.

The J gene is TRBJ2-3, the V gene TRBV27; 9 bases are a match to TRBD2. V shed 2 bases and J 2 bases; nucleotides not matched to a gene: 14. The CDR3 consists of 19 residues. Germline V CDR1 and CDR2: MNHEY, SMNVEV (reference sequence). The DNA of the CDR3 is TGTGCCAGCAGTTTAAGGGGGTCTAGCGGGGTTGGCTACACAGATACGCAGTATTTT. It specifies CASSLRGSSGVGYTDTQYF.

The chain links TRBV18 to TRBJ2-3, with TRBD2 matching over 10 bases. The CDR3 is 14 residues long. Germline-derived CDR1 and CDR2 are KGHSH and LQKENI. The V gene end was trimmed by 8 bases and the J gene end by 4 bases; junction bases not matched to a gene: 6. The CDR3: CASAQREGPDTQYF. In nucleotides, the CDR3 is TGTGCCAGCGCTCAGCGGGAGGGCCCAGATACGCAGTATTTT. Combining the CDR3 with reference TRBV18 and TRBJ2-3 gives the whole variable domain NAGVMQNPRHLVRRRGQEARLRCSPMKGHSHVYWYRQLPEEGLKFMVYLQKENIIDESGMPKERFSAEFPKEGPSILRIQQVVRGDSAAYFCASAQREGPDTQYFGPGTRLTVL.

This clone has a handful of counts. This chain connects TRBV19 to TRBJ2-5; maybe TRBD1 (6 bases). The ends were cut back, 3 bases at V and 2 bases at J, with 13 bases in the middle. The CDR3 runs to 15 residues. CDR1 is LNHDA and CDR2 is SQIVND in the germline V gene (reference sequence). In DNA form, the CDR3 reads TGTGCCAGTAGTATCCCAGGGGTCGGGCAAGAGACCCAGTACTTC. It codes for CASSIPGVGQETQYF.

The CDR3 coding sequence is TGTGCCACCTCGACAGGGCTTAGGTACGAGCAGTACTTC. It codes for CATSTGLRYEQYF. The V gene is TRBV18, the J gene TRBJ2-7; TRBD1 matches 7 bases. The ends lost 10 bases at V and 4 bases at J; junction bases unmatched: 10. Germline V gene sequence: CDR1 KGHSH, CDR2 LQKENI. CDR3 size: 13 residues.

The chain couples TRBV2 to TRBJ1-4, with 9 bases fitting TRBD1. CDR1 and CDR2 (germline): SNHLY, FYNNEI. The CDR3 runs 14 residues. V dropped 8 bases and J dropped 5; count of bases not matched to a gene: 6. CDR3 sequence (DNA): TGTGCCAGCCAATACAGGGGGCCAAATGAAAAACTGTTTTTT. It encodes CASQYRGPNEKLFF.

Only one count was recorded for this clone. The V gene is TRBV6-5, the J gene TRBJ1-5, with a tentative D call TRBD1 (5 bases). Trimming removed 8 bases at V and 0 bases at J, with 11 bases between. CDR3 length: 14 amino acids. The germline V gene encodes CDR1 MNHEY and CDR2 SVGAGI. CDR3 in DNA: TGTGCCAGCGTTACAGGTGTTAGCAATCAGCCCCAGCATTTT. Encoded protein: CASVTGVSNQPQHF.

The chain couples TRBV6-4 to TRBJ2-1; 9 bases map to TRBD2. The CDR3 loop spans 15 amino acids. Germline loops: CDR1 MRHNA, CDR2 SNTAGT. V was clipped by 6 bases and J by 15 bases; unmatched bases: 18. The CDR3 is CASRPLTSGPSGMFF. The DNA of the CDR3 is TGTGCCAGCAGACCCCTTACTAGCGGGCCTTCCGGGATGTTCTTC.

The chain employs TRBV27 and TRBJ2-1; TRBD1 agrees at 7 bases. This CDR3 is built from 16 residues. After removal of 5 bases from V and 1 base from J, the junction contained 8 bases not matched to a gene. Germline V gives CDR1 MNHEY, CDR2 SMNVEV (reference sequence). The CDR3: CASSRQGMGSYNEQFF. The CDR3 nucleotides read TGTGCCAGCAGTCGACAGGGTATGGGATCCTACAATGAGCAGTTCTTC.

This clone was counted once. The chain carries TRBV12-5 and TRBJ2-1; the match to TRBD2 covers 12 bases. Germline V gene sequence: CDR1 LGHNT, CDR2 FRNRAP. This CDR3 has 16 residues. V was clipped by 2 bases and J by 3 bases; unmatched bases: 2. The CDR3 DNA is TGTGCTAGTGGTTTGTCGACTAGCGGGAGCTACAATGAGCAGTTCTTC. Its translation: CASGLSTSGSYNEQFF.

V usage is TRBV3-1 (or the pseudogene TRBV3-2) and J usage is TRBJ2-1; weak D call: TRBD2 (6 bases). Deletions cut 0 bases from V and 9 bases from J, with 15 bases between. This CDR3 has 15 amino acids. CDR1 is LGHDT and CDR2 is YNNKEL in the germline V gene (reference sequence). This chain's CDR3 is CASSQDLVEGTEQFF. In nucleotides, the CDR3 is TGTGCCAGCAGCCAAGATCTGGTGGAGGGAACTGAGCAGTTCTTC.

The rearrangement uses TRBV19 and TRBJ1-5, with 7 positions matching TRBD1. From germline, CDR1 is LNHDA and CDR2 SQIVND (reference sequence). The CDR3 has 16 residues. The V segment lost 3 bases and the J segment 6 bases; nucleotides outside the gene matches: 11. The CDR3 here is CASSIVNRGSGQPQHF. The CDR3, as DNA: TGTGCCAGTAGTATCGTCAACAGGGGTTCAGGTCAGCCCCAGCATTTT.

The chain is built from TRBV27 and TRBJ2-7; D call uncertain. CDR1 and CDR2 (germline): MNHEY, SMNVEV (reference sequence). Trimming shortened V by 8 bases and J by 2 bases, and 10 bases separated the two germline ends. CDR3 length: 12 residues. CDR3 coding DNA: TGTGCCAGCGGGCATCCTACCTACGAGCAGTACTTC. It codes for CASGHPTYEQYF.

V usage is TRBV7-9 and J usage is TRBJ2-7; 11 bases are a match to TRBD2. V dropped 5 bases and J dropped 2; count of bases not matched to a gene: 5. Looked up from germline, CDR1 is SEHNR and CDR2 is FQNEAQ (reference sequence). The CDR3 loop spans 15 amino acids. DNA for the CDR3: TGTGCCAGCAGCCAAACTAGCGGGAGTACCTACGAGCAGTACTTC. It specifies CASSQTSGSTYEQYF.

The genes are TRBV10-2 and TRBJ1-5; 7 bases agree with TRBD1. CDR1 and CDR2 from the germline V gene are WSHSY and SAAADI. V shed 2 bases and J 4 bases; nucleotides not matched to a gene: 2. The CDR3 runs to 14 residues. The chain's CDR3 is CASSERDSNQPQHF. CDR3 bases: TGCGCCAGCAGTGAGCGGGACAGTAATCAGCCCCAGCATTTT.